This note documents a single T cell receptor (beta chain) sequence. The sample is drawn from a study of T-cell memory formation after mild COVID-19. MiXCR, run by TCRdb on the 5' RACE reads, gives a single entry per CDR3 protein. The table lists hundreds of thousands of distinct CDR3 sequences, approximately 15% of them singletons. Germline values: CDR1 LNHNV, CDR2 YYDKDF (reference sequence). Trimming pared 3 bases from V and 0 bases from J, leaving 8 bases between. The CDR3 has 14 amino acids. This receptor was obtained from an adult woman who had mild COVID-19 (a few samples of this study predate the infection). Cell type and time point are not known. The sequenced material came from PBMCs or a T cell subset sorted from them (not recorded which). The chain uses TRBV15 and TRBJ2-5; unclear D gene. The CDR3 reads CATSRNTDQETQYF. The CDR3 DNA reads as TGTGCCACCAGCAGGAACACCGACCAAGAGACCCAGTACTTC. The full variable domain, rest sourced from reference TRBV15 and TRBJ2-5, is DAMVIQNPRYQVTQFGKPVTLSCSQTLNHNVMYWYQQKSSQAPKLLFHYYDKDFNNEADTPDNFQSRRPNTSFCFLDIRSPGLGDTAMYLCATSRNTDQETQYFGPGTRLLVL.